This is a list of T cell receptor beta chains from one sample in a study of blood T cell repertoires in COVID-19. The assay was immunoSEQ multiplex PCR, and TCRdb's table has in-frame clones only and misses some. The sample has around 220,000 clones; approximately 86% are singletons. Sample: peripheral blood. The receptors were sampled from a woman aged 45-65 years with COVID-19, enrolled during active disease. The CDR3 runs from the conserved cysteine through the conserved F or W. The D gene is left open where the match is weak. Size is omitted from some rows. Given values are once, few, many or a class for expanded clones.

>TRBJ1-4|TRBD1|TRBV7-9|NA
CAAGLGTAVSTNEKLFF
TGTGCCGCCGGGTTGGGGACAGCAGTTTCAACTAATGAAAAACTGTTTTTT
>TRBJ1-2|NA|TRBV5-1|NA
CASSSNGRASWGYTF
TGCGCCAGCAGCTCCAACGGGAGGGCCTCGTGGGGCTACACCTTC
>TRBJ1-5|NA|TRBV19|once
CASSSQGLGQPQHF
TGTGCCAGTAGTTCCCAGGGCTTAGGGCAGCCCCAGCATTTT
>TRBJ1-2|NA|TRBV21-1|many
CASSHEGQPNYGYTF
TGTGCCAGCAGCCACGAGGGACAGCCGAACTATGGCTACACCTTC
>TRBJ1-2|NA|TRBV19|NA
CASSPGTFGSRYTF
TGTGCCAGTAGTCCAGGGACATTTGGGTCTCGCTACACCTTC
>TRBJ1-4|TRBD1|TRBV6-5|NA
CASRRDSREKLFF
TGTGCCAGCAGACGGGACAGCCGTGAAAAACTGTTTTTT
>TRBJ1-3|NA|TRBV19|NA
CASSTHGRVRANTIYF
TGTGCCAGTAGTACCCACGGCAGGGTCCGAGCAAACACCATATATTTT
>TRBJ1-5|NA|TRBV27|once
CASSWERRQPQHF
TGTGCCAGCAGTTGGGAGCGGAGGCAGCCCCAGCATTTT
>TRBJ2-3|TRBD1|TRBV5-1|few
CASSLGQGAADTQYF
TGCGCCAGCAGCTTGGGGCAGGGGGCCGCAGATACGCAGTATTTT
>TRBJ2-3|TRBD2|TRBV2|NA
CASKGFGRGALSTDTQYF
TGTGCCAGCAAGGGGTTCGGGCGGGGGGCCCTTAGCACAGATACGCAGTATTTT
>TRBJ1-1|NA|TRBV7-8|NA
CASSPPLNTEAFF
TGTGCCAGCAGCCCTCCGTTGAACACTGAAGCTTTCTTT
>TRBJ2-1|TRBD2|TRBV27|NA
CASSLWGGNEQFF
TGTGCCAGCAGCCTTTGGGGGGGCAATGAGCAGTTCTTC
>TRBJ1-4|NA|TRBV6-6|few
CASSRDHGGEKLFF
TGTGCCAGCAGTCGGGACCACGGGGGGGAAAAACTGTTTTTT
>TRBJ1-6|NA|TRBV20-1|NA
CSASMTGMGTPLHF
TGCAGTGCTAGTATGACCGGGATGGGGACACCCCTCCACTTT
>TRBJ1-6|TRBD1|TRBV3-1/TRBV3-2|NA
CASRPTGQLNSPLHF
TGTGCCAGCAGACCCACGGGACAGTTAAATTCACCCCTCCACTTT
>TRBJ1-2|TRBD1|TRBV5-4|NA
CASSPGQGRGYGYTF
TGTGCCAGCAGTCCAGGACAGGGCAGGGGTTATGGCTACACCTTC
>TRBJ1-1|TRBD1|TRBV4-1|NA
CASSAGQEMNTEAFF
TGCGCCAGCAGCGCGGGACAGGAGATGAACACTGAAGCTTTCTTT
>TRBJ1-1|NA|TRBV5-1|NA
CASSLIGWSNTEAFF
TGCGCCAGCAGCTTGATCGGGTGGTCCAACACTGAAGCTTTCTTT